Included here is one TCR beta chain sequence, with context. The CDR3 covers 19 residues. Germline V gene data show CDR1 as SGHRS and CDR2 as YFSETQ. V trimming: 3 bases; J trimming: 2 bases; junction bases outside the gene matches: 9. This specimen belongs to a study of blood T cell repertoires in COVID-19. Across the study: Spain, Italy and the United States supplied samples that represented acute and convalescent COVID-19. PBMCs, B-cell-depleted T cells, or T cells were the source of the cDNA or gDNA that made up the material.

In the original workflow: Amplifying reference gene primers gave estimates of nucleated cell counts. Assay: immunoSEQ multiplex PCR; the TCRdb copy retains only in-frame clones and omits some. The DNA gave D and trimming, while V, J and clone size come from that table. The table shows approximately 44,000 clones, with roughly 89% occurring only once. Sequencing used peripheral blood. The rearrangement joins TRBV5-1 to TRBJ2-2; TRBD2 aligns across 14 bases. The clonotype was recovered from a woman older than 75 with acute or convalescent COVID-19. The CDR3 region is CASSSHGLAGGPNTGELFF. In nucleotides, the CDR3 is TGCGCCAGCAGCTCGCACGGACTAGCGGGGGGCCCTAACACCGGGGAGCTGTTTTTT.